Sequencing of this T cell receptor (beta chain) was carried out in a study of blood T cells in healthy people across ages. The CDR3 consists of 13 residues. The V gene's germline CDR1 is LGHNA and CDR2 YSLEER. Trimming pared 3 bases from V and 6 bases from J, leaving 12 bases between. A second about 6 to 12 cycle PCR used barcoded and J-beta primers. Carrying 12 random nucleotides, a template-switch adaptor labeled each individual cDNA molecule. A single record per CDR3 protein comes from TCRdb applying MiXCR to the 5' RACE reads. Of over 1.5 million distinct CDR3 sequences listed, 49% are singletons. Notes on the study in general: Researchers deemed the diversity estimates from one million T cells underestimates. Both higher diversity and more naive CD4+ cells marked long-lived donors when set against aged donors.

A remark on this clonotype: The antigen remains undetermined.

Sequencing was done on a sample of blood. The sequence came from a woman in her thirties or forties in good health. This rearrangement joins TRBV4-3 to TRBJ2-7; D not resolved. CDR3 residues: CASSQSLVSEQYF. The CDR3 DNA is TGCGCCAGCAGCCAGAGCCTGGTGAGCGAGCAGTACTTC.